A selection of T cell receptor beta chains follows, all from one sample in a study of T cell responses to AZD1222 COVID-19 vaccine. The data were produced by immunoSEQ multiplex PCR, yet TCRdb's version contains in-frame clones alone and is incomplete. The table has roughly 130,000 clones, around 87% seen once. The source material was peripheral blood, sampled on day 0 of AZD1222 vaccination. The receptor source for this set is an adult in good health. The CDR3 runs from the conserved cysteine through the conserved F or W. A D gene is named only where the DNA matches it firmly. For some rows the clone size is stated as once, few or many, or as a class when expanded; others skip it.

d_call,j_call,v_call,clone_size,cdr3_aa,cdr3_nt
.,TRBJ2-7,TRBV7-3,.,CASSRGRQYEQYF,TGTGCCAGCAGCCGCGGCCGCCAATACGAGCAGTACTTC
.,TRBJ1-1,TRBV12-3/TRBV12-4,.,CASSTGVLMAFF,TGTGCCAGCAGTACCGGAGTTTTGATGGCTTTCTTT
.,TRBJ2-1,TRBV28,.,CASRLSPDPDNEQFF,TGTGCCAGCAGACTTAGTCCCGACCCCGACAATGAGCAGTTCTTC
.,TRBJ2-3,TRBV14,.,CASSLGGGTDTQYF,TGTGCCAGCAGCCTCGGTGGGGGAACAGATACGCAGTATTTT
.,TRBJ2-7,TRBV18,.,CASSFYRGSSYEQYF,TGTGCCAGCTCATTCTATCGGGGATCCTCCTACGAGCAGTACTTC
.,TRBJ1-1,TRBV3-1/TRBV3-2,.,CASSQFLGTEAFF,TGTGCCAGCAGCCAATTTCTGGGCACTGAAGCTTTCTTT
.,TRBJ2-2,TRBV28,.,CASSSVWITGELFF,TGTGCCAGCAGTTCGGTCTGGATCACCGGGGAGCTGTTTTTT
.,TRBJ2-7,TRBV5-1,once,CASRTRNMKGIITYEQYF,TGCGCCAGCAGGACCCGCAATATGAAGGGAATAATCACCTACGAGCAGTACTTC
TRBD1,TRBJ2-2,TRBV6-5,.,CASSYSTGTNTGELFF,TGTGCCAGCAGTTACTCGACAGGGACGAACACCGGGGAGCTGTTTTTT
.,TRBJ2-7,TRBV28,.,CASSLPRSGEQYF,TGTGCCAGCAGTTTGCCGAGGTCGGGCGAGCAGTACTTC
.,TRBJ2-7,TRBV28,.,CASSFPATRFGGYEQYF,TGTGCCAGCAGTTTTCCAGCAACTAGATTCGGTGGGTACGAGCAGTACTTC
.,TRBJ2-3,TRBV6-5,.,CASSSRGASTDTQYF,TGTGCCAGCAGTTCACGGGGGGCTAGCACAGATACGCAGTATTTT
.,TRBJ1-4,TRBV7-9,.,CASTTDQDEKLFF,TGTGCCAGCACCACGGACCAGGATGAAAAACTGTTTTTT
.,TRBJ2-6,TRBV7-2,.,CASSEGWSSGANVLTF,TGTGCCAGCAGCGAAGGATGGAGCTCTGGGGCCAACGTCCTGACTTTC
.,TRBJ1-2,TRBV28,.,CASSPYNYGYTF,TGTGCCAGCAGTCCTTACAACTATGGCTACACCTTC
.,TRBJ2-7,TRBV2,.,CASRAWGRTYEQYF,TGTGCCAGCAGGGCGTGGGGGAGAACCTACGAGCAGTACTTC
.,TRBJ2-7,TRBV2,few,CASLRDSSYEQYF,TGTGCCAGCCTGCGGGACAGCTCCTACGAGCAGTACTTC
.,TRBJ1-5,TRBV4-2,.,CASSQDEKTNQPQHF,TGTGCCAGCAGCCAAGATGAGAAGACGAATCAGCCCCAGCATTTT
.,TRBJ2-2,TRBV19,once,CASSVSGTFTGELFF,TGTGCCAGTAGTGTCTCCGGGACCTTTACCGGGGAGCTGTTTTTT
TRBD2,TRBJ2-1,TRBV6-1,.,CASSEGGGANEQFF,TGTGCCAGCAGTGAGGGCGGGGGGGCGAATGAGCAGTTCTTC
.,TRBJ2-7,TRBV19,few,CASSNHRRILPLEQYF,TGTGCCAGTAGTAACCACAGGAGAATTCTCCCTCTCGAGCAGTACTTC
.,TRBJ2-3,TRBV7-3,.,CASSPGPRGTDTQYF,TGTGCCAGCAGCCCGGGACCGCGGGGCACAGATACGCAGTATTTT
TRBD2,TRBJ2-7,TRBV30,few,CAWRGKRLAVYEQYF,TGTGCCTGGAGGGGAAAGAGACTAGCGGTGTACGAGCAGTACTTC
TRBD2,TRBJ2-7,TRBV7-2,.,CASRPPGLARQEQYF,TGTGCCAGCAGGCCTCCGGGACTAGCGAGGCAGGAGCAGTACTTC
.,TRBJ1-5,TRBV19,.,CASSGQGGSQPQHF,TGTGCCAGTAGTGGGCAGGGTGGGAGTCAGCCCCAGCATTTT
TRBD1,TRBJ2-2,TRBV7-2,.,CASSLEGTGGSGELFF,TGTGCCAGCAGCTTAGAAGGGACAGGGGGCTCCGGGGAGCTGTTTTTT
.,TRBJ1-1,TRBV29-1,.,CSVDIRDTEAFF,TGCAGCGTTGATATTAGGGACACTGAAGCTTTCTTT
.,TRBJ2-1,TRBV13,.,CASSFYRGASSYNEQFF,TGTGCCAGCAGCTTTTATAGGGGGGCGAGCTCCTACAATGAGCAGTTCTTC
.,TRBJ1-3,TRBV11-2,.,CASSLGPYGNTIYF,TGTGCCAGCAGCTTAGGCCCGTATGGAAACACCATATATTTT
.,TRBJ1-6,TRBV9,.,CASSGTASSYNSPLHF,TGTGCCAGCAGCGGTACAGCGAGCTCCTATAATTCACCCCTCCACTTT
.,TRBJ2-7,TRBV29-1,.,CSVVRAYEQYF,TGCAGCGTGGTAAGGGCCTACGAGCAGTACTTC
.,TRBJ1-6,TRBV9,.,CASSVGNSPLHF,TGTGCCAGCAGCGTAGGGAATTCACCCCTCCACTTT
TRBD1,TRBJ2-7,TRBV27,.,CASSLTRQGWDEQYF,TGTGCCAGCAGTTTAACTAGACAGGGCTGGGACGAGCAGTACTTC
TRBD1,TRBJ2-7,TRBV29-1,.,CSVEGLLGQGAYEQYF,TGCAGCGTTGAAGGCCTCCTTGGACAGGGGGCCTACGAGCAGTACTTC
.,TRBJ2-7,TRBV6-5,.,CASSSYLGEQYF,TGTGCCAGCAGTTCGTACCTAGGGGAGCAGTACTTC
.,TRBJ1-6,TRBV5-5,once,CASSLVGSSSYNSPLHF,TGTGCCAGCAGCTTGGTAGGGTCTAGCTCCTATAATTCACCCCTCCACTTT
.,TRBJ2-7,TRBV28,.,CASMGGRGITYEQYF,TGTGCCAGCATGGGGGGCCGGGGGATTACCTACGAGCAGTACTTC
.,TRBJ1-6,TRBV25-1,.,CASSEYPFTGPLNSPLHF,TGTGCCAGCAGTGAATACCCTTTTACGGGCCCGTTAAATTCACCCCTCCACTTT
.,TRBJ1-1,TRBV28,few,CASPPFRGGGAEAFF,TGTGCCAGCCCACCATTTAGGGGCGGGGGCGCTGAAGCTTTCTTT
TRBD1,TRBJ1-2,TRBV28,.,CASSTRTGGNGYTF,TGTGCCAGCAGTACCCGGACAGGGGGGAATGGCTACACCTTC
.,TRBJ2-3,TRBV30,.,CAWVGVTDTQYF,TGTGCCTGGGTGGGGGTAACAGATACGCAGTATTTT
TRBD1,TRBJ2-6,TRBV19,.,CASRGQIAGANVLTF,TGTGCCAGTAGGGGACAGATCGCTGGGGCCAACGTCCTGACTTTC
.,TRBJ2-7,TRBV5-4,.,CASSFDHYEQYF,TGTGCCAGCAGCTTCGACCACTACGAGCAGTACTTC
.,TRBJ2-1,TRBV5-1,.,CASSPQTGYEQFF,TGCGCCAGCAGCCCACAGACAGGTTATGAGCAGTTCTTC
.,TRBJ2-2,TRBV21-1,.,CASSPPVRAGGWELFF,TGTGCCAGCAGCCCCCCCGTTAGAGCGGGGGGTTGGGAGCTGTTTTTT
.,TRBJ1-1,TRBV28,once,CASSHRRNTEAFF,TGTGCCAGCAGCCACCGGAGGAACACTGAAGCTTTCTTT
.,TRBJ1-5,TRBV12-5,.,CASGLEAGQPQHF,TGTGCTAGTGGTTTGGAGGCGGGTCAGCCCCAGCATTTT
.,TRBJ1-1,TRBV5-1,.,CASSGGVLVNTEAFF,TGCGCCAGCAGCGGAGGGGTATTGGTGAACACTGAAGCTTTCTTT
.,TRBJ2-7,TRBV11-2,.,CASVSLAGYHEQYF,TGTGCCAGCGTTTCGTTAGCAGGATACCACGAGCAGTACTTC
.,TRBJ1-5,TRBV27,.,CASGEGVNQPQHF,TGTGCCAGCGGAGAGGGGGTCAATCAGCCCCAGCATTTT
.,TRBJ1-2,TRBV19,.,CASSKSQGALAGYTF,TGTGCCAGTAGTAAATCTCAGGGCGCTTTGGCTGGCTACACCTTC
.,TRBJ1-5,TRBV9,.,CASSVGVGMDQPQHF,TGTGCCAGCAGCGTAGGGGTAGGGATGGATCAGCCCCAGCATTTT